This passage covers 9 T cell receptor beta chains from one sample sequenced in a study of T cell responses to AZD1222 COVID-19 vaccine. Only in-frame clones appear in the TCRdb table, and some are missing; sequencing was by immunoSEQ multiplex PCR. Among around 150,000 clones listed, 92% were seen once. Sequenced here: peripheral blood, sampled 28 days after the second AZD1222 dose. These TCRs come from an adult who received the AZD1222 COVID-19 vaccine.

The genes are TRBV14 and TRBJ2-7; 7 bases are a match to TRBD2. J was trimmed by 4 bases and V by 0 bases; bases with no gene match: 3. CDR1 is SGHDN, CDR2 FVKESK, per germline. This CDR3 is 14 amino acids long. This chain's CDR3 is CASSQEYGRYEQYF. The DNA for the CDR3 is TGTGCCAGCAGCCAAGAGTACGGGAGGTACGAGCAGTACTTC. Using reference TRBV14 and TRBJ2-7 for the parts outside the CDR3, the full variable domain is EAGVTQFPSHSVIEKGQTVTLRCDPISGHDNLYWYRRVMGKEIKFLLHFVKESKQDESGMPNNRFLAERTGGTYSTLKVQPAELEDSGVYFCASSQEYGRYEQYFGPGTRLTVT.

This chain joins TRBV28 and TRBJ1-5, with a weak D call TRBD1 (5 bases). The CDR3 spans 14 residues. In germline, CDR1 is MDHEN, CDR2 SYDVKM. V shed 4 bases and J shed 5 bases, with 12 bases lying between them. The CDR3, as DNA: TGTGCCAGCAGTTCCCTCCAGGGCGATCAGCCCCAGCATTTT. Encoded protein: CASSSLQGDQPQHF.

CDR3 sequence reads: CASSWTVGNEKLFF. CDR3 in DNA: TGTGCCAGTAGCTGGACGGTGGGTAATGAAAAACTGTTTTTT. The chain combines TRBV19 with TRBJ1-4; D gene ambiguous. Germline-derived CDR1 and CDR2 are LNHDA and SQIVND (reference sequence). CDR3 length equals 14 residues. Trimming cost V 6 bases and J 4 bases, with 12 bases left between them.

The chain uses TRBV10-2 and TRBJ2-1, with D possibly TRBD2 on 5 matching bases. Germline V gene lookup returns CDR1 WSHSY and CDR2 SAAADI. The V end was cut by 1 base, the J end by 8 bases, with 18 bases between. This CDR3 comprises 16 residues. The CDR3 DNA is TGCGCCAGCAGTGAGTTTGTGGCGGGTTCGCTCGATGAGCAGTTCTTC. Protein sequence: CASSEFVAGSLDEQFF.

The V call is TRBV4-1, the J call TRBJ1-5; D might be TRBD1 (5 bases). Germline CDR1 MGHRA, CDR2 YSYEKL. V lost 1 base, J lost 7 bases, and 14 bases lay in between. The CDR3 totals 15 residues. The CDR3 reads CASSQVRAKVQPQHF. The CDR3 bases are TGCGCCAGCAGCCAAGTCAGGGCCAAAGTACAGCCCCAGCATTTT.

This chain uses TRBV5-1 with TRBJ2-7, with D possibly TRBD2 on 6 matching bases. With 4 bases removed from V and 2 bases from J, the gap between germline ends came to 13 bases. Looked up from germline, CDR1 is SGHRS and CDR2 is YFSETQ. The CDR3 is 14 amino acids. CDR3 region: CASSVGGGAYEQYF. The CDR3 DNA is TGCGCCAGCAGCGTTGGCGGCGGGGCCTACGAGCAGTACTTC. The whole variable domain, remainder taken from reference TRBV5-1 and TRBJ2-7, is KAGVTQTPRYLIKTRGQQVTLSCSPISGHRSVSWYQQTPGQGLQFLFEYFSETQRNKGNFPGRFSGRQFSNSRSEMNVSTLELGDSALYLCASSVGGGAYEQYFGPGTRLTVT.

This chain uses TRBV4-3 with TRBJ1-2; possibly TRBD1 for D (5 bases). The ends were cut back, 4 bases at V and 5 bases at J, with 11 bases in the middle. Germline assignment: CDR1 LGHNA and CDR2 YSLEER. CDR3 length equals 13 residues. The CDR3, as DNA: TGCGCCAGCAGCCCCCGGGACCGTTATGGCTACACCTTC. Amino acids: CASSPRDRYGYTF.

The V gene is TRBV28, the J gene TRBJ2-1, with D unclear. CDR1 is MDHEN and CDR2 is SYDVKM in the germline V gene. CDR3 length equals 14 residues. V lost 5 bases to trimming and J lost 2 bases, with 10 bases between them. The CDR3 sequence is CASSRERTYNEQFF. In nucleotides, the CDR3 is TGTGCCAGCAGTCGAGAGAGGACCTACAATGAGCAGTTCTTC. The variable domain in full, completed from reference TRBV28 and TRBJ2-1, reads DVKVTQSSRYLVKRTGEKVFLECVQDMDHENMFWYRQDPGLGLRLIYFSYDVKMKEKGDIPEGYSVSREKKERFSLILESASTNQTSMYLCASSRERTYNEQFFGPGTRLTVL.

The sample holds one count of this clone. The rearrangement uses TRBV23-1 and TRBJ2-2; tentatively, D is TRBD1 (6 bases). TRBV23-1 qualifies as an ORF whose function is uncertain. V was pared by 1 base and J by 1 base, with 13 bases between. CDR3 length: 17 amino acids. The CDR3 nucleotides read TGCGCCAGCAGTCAATGGCCCAGGGGCGAGAACACCGGGGAGCTGTTTTTT. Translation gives CASSQWPRGENTGELFF.